This TCR beta chain was identified in a study of blood T cell repertoires in COVID-19. The V gene end was trimmed by 4 bases and the J gene end by 4 bases; junction bases not matched to a gene: 15. From germline, CDR1 is SGHTA and CDR2 FQGNSA. This CDR3 spans 18 amino acids. Produced via immunoSEQ multiplex PCR; TCRdb's table is partial and in-frame only. Of more than 250,000 clones in the sample, 86% were seen once. J is TRBJ2-7 and V is TRBV7-2; 11 nucleotides align to TRBD2. The source of this sequence is a woman younger than 45 who had recovered from COVID-19. The sample consisted of peripheral blood. CDR3 sequence (DNA): TGTGCCAGCAGCTCCGGTCGGCCTAGCGGGAGGACCAAATACGAGCAGTACTTC. Protein sequence: CASSSGRPSGRTKYEQYF.